This T cell receptor (beta chain) comes out of a study of blood T cell repertoires in COVID-19. Germline CDR1 is SGHNT and CDR2 is YYREEE (reference sequence). The CDR3 spans 16 residues. The trim removed 4 bases at V and 7 bases at J, leaving 10 bases unmatched. Some clones are missing from TCRdb's copy, which holds only in-frame ones; the method was immunoSEQ multiplex PCR. The sample shows about 300,000 clones, 85% to 90% of them seen only once. The chain couples TRBV5-4 to TRBJ1-4; TRBD1 agrees at 10 bases. The clonotype was recovered from a woman aged 45-65 years who had been exposed to COVID-19. The specimen sequenced was PBMCs or T cells enriched from blood (not recorded which). CDR3 residues: CASSPGQGKSGEKLFF. The CDR3 DNA follows: TGTGCCAGCAGCCCGGGACAGGGGAAGAGTGGTGAAAAACTGTTTTTT.